This record covers a single T cell receptor (beta chain). Its antigen is undetermined. In germline, CDR1 is MNHEY, CDR2 SMNVEV (reference sequence). The CDR3 sequence is 15 residues long. V was trimmed by 0 bases and J by 2 bases, leaving 8 bases between them. The data derive from a study of cytomegalovirus exposure and HLA in healthy donors. Overall study results and limits: Sequencing probably produced one cluster of sequence variants that were highly shared.

The PCR contained 60 Vbeta and 13 Jbeta primers. Produced via immunoSEQ multiplex PCR; TCRdb's table is partial and in-frame only. This table has 55,000 to 85,000 clones, less than 80% appearing once. The TCR comes from a woman between 50 and 59 years old in good health and CMV-seronegative. Source material: PBMCs. The chain carries TRBV27 and TRBJ1-5, with D possibly TRBD1 on 5 matching bases. For the CDR3, the DNA is TGTGCCAGCAGTTTATCCGGACACGGCAATCAGCCCCAGCATTTT. This translates into CASSLSGHGNQPQHF.